Listed here is a single TCR beta chain. The data were taken from a study of blood T cell repertoires in COVID-19. Study summary: Acute-phase and convalescent COVID-19 samples originated in the United States, Italy and Spain.

Original handling: Estimation of nucleated cell counts was performed using reference gene primer amplification. Produced via immunoSEQ multiplex PCR; TCRdb's table is partial and in-frame only. V and J calls and clone size come straight from that table; D and trimming were deduced from the DNA. Among 140,000 or so clones listed, 65% to 80% were seen once. Germline assignment: CDR1 KGHSH and CDR2 LQKENI. V lost 6 bases and J lost 2; bases outside the gene matches: 3. This CDR3 comprises 15 residues. This TCR was recovered from a man aged 45-65 years with acute or convalescent COVID-19. The sample taken for sequencing was peripheral blood. The chain is built from TRBV18 and TRBJ1-5, with TRBD1 identical over 11 bases. The DNA of the CDR3 is TGTGCCAGCTCCCCGGACAGGGGGCGCAATCAGCCCCAGCATTTT. Residues: CASSPDRGRNQPQHF.